Listed below are T cell receptor beta chains from one sample, sequenced in a study of regulatory T cells in long-lasting Graves disease. MiXCR was run by TCRdb on the multiplex PCR reads, yielding one entry per CDR3 protein. The profile covers a few hundred thousand distinct CDR3 sequences, with about 17% appearing a single time and roughly 21% taken by the ten largest. The same sample was also used in a study of T cells in Graves' hyperthyroidism and ophthalmopathy.

Sequencing used peripheral blood mononuclear cells (PBMCs), obtained at new diagnosis, from a patient treated with antithyroid drugs. These receptors were taken from a woman aged 18-35 years with Graves disease. Each CDR3 is given with its conserved first and last residue. The D gene is left open where the match is weak. For some rows the clone size is stated as once, few or many, or as a class when expanded; others skip it.

J gene | clone size | D gene | V gene | CDR3 DNA | CDR3 protein
TRBJ2-3 | many | NA | TRBV2 | TGTGCCAGCAGTAGGGTAGCTAGCACAGATACGCAGTATTTT | CASSRVASTDTQYF
TRBJ2-3 | many | TRBD2 | TRBV30 | TGTGCCTGGAATAGGGGACTAGCGATCGCAGATACGCAGTATTTT | CAWNRGLAIADTQYF
TRBJ1-2 | many | NA | TRBV6-1 | TGTGCCACAACCCGGTCAGGGATCTCTAACTATGGCTACACCTTC | CATTRSGISNYGYTF
TRBJ1-2 | many | NA | TRBV6-1 | TGTGCCAGCAGTGAAGCCCGGACAGAGAACTATGGCTACACCTTC | CASSEARTENYGYTF
TRBJ2-7 | many | TRBD2 | TRBV12-3/TRBV12-4 | TGTGCCAGCAGTTTAATCCTTAGCGGTTTCGGGAGGAGCTCCTACGAGCAGTACTTC | CASSLILSGFGRSSYEQYF
TRBJ2-1 | many | NA | TRBV12-3/TRBV12-4 | TGTGCCAGCAGCCCCCTCGGCGGATTCAATGAGCAGTTCTTC | CASSPLGGFNEQFF
TRBJ2-5 | many | NA | TRBV20-1 | TGCAGTGCTAGATCAGCGAATCAAGAGACCCAGTACTTC | CSARSANQETQYF
TRBJ2-5 | few | TRBD1 | TRBV5-4 | TGTGCCAGCAGCATGCGGACAGGGGGCAGTGAGACCCAGTACTTC | CASSMRTGGSETQYF
TRBJ2-7 | NA | TRBD2 | TRBV6-1 | TGTGCCAGCAGTCGGAGCTGGGGCGGGAGTCTCTACGAGCAGTACTTC | CASSRSWGGSLYEQYF
TRBJ1-2 | many | NA | TRBV2 | TGTGCCAGCAGTGAAGATCGGGGTTACAATGGCTACACCTTC | CASSEDRGYNGYTF
TRBJ2-3 | NA | NA | TRBV5-6 | TGTGCCAGCAGCTTGTCTGCTGGAGTAACAGATACGCAGTATTTT | CASSLSAGVTDTQYF
TRBJ2-7 | many | TRBD2 | TRBV28 | TGTGCCAGCAGTTTACCGGGACTAGTCTCCTCCTACGAGCAGTACTTC | CASSLPGLVSSYEQYF
TRBJ2-2 | NA | NA | TRBV5-1 | TGCGCCAGCAGCTTGGACAGGACCGGGGAGCTGTTTTTT | CASSLDRTGELFF
TRBJ2-5 | NA | TRBD2 | TRBV27 | TGTGCCAGCAGTTTGCGACGGGGGGTCCAAGAGACCCAGTACTTC | CASSLRRGVQETQYF
TRBJ1-6 | many | NA | TRBV9 | TGTGCCAGCAGCGCTGTTGGGAAGGATTCACCCCTCCACTTT | CASSAVGKDSPLHF
TRBJ2-1 | NA | TRBD2 | TRBV29-1 | TGCAGCCTTAGGTGGGAGGGCCGATTGGATGAGCAGTTCTTC | CSLRWEGRLDEQFF
TRBJ2-5 | many | NA | TRBV20-1 | TGCAGTGCTAGACCGGGATTCGAAGAGTTCCAGTACTTC | CSARPGFEEFQYF
TRBJ2-3 | many | TRBD2 | TRBV11-3 | TGTGCCAGCTCCCTTGACGGGGGGGCGGATACGCAGTATTTT | CASSLDGGADTQYF
TRBJ2-7 | many | TRBD2 | TRBV7-3 | TGTGCCAGCAGCTTATTAGGCGGGAGCGACGAGCAGTACTTC | CASSLLGGSDEQYF
TRBJ2-3 | NA | TRBD1 | TRBV7-9 | TGTGCCAGCATTGACAGGGGGCGAGCAGATACGCAGTATTTT | CASIDRGRADTQYF
TRBJ2-7 | NA | TRBD2 | TRBV4-1 | TGCGCCAGCAGCCAAGATCTACTAGCGGGCAACAATGAGCAGTACTTC | CASSQDLLAGNNEQYF
TRBJ2-2 | many | TRBD2 | TRBV24-1 | TGTGCCACCAGTACGCGGGAGGAGGACACCGGGGAGCTGTTTTTT | CATSTREEDTGELFF